This T cell receptor (beta chain) comes out of a study of T-cell memory formation after mild COVID-19. Study-level information: Clusters of TCRs were largely donor specific. Study observations and caveats: Certain responding clones were present in pre-infection memory, suggesting participation of cross-reactive memory. Those CD4+ clones that contracted were mainly in CM and EM (CD8+ ones in EMRA).

On this clonotype: Its target is unknown.

CDR1 LNHDA and CDR2 SQIVND come from the germline V gene (reference sequence). The CDR3 runs to 15 residues. V was clipped by 1 base and J by 5 bases; unmatched bases: 1. MiXCR, run by TCRdb on the 5' RACE reads, gives a single entry per CDR3 protein. The data show about 55,000 distinct CDR3 sequences, approximately 9.5% seen once. V gene TRBV19 combines with J gene TRBJ2-2; TRBD2 agrees at 10 bases. The material sequenced was PBMCs or a T cell subset sorted from them (not recorded which). This TCR was recovered from a man between 18 and 29 years old who had mild COVID-19 (a few samples of this study predate the infection). Cell type and time point are not known. CDR3 in amino acids: CASSIASGGTGELFF. The CDR3 bases are TGTGCCAGTAGTATAGCTAGCGGGGGTACCGGGGAGCTGTTTTTT.